The next 30 T cell receptor beta chains were all read from a single sample in a study of blood T cells in healthy people across ages. Primed by a sample-barcoded 5' primer and a J-beta primer mix, a second PCR proceeded for 7 to 11 cycles. In TCRdb, the 5' RACE reads were re-called with MiXCR into one record per CDR3 protein. The data contain about 1.6 million distinct CDR3 sequences, roughly a third of them singletons. Sequencing was done on a sample of blood. These TCRs come from a woman under 40 in good health.

The rearrangement links TRBV11-2 to TRBJ2-5, with D possibly being TRBD2 (5 bases). CDR1 SGHAT and CDR2 FQNNGV come from the germline V gene. Between the trimmed V and J ends, which lost 4 bases and 1 base, there was a span of 19 bases. This CDR3 has 17 amino acids. CDR3 residues: CASSSPASERSQETQYF. The DNA for the CDR3 is TGTGCCAGCAGCTCCCCGGCGTCAGAGCGGTCCCAAGAGACCCAGTACTTC. Using reference TRBV11-2 and TRBJ2-5 for the parts outside the CDR3, the full variable domain is EAGVAQSPRYKIIEKRQSVAFWCNPISGHATLYWYQQILGQGPKLLIQFQNNGVVDDSQLPKDRFSAERLKGVDSTLKIQPAKLEDSAVYLCASSSPASERSQETQYFGPGTRLLVL.

This clonotype was counted at least ten times. This sequence joins TRBV4-1 and TRBJ2-1; 7 bases are a match to TRBD2. Trimming took 0 bases from V and 1 from J; bases not matched to a gene: 9. There are 18 residues in the CDR3. The germline V gene has CDR1 MGHRA and CDR2 YSYEKL. As DNA, the CDR3 is TGCGCCAGCAGCCAAGAGCCCCCGACTAGCCATTCCTACAATGAGCAGTTCTTC. It yields the protein CASSQEPPTSHSYNEQFF.

The gene calls are TRBV18 and TRBJ2-1; D is perhaps TRBD1 or TRBD2 (6 bases each). The CDR3 length is 13 residues. The V end lost 0 bases, the J end lost 9 bases, and 9 bases lay between the germline ends. The germline gives CDR1 KGHSH, CDR2 LQKENI. DNA for the CDR3: TGTGCCAGCTCACCACCGAAGGGGGGTGAGCAGTTCTTC. This encodes CASSPPKGGEQFF.

This clonotype has more than one count but fewer than ten. This rearrangement joins TRBV5-1 to TRBJ2-3; TRBD2 is a possible D gene (6 bases). CDR3 length equals 14 residues. Trimming pared 5 bases from V and 6 bases from J, leaving 16 bases between. CDR1 and CDR2 from the germline V gene are SGHRS and YFSETQ. This chain's CDR3 is CASSGGTAGDTQYF. The DNA of the CDR3 is TGCGCCAGCAGTGGGGGGACCGCCGGGGATACGCAGTATTTT.

This chain links TRBV10-1 with TRBJ2-7; 8 nucleotides line up with TRBD1. The CDR3 loop spans 15 amino acids. In germline, CDR1 is WNHNN, CDR2 SYGVQD (reference sequence). Germline trimming cut 5 bases from V and 6 bases from J; bases unmatched to any gene: 12. DNA of the CDR3: TGCGCCAGCAGTTTCGGGGACAGGAGGTCTTCCGAGCAGTACTTC. Translating it yields CASSFGDRRSSEQYF.

A few counts support this clonotype. J is TRBJ2-1 and V is TRBV20-1; D may be TRBD2 (5 bases). From germline, CDR1 is DFQATT and CDR2 SNEGSKA (reference sequence). Trimming left V 6 bases short and J 3 bases short, with 15 bases between. CDR3 length: 14 residues. CDR3 DNA: TGCAGTGCAGAGAGGGTCCCCGACTACAATGAGCAGTTCTTC. Its protein product is CSAERVPDYNEQFF.

This clonotype was seen more than once but under ten times. The genes are TRBV7-9 and TRBJ1-1; D is unclear. This CDR3 is 11 amino acids long. Germline lookup yields CDR1 SEHNR and CDR2 FQNEAQ (reference sequence). The V end lost 5 bases, the J end lost 11 bases, and 12 bases lay between the germline ends. The CDR3 loop is CASSIGPWAFF. CDR3 coding DNA: TGTGCCAGCAGCATTGGGCCCTGGGCTTTCTTT.

With respect to this clonotype: A read error may produce the germline difference seen at one junction end. The rearrangement uses TRBV3-1 and TRBJ1-6; possible D gene TRBD1, 5 bases. Germline CDR1 LGHDT, CDR2 YNNKEL (reference sequence). CDR3 length: 15 residues. CDR3 loop: CVSSQGDSYNSPLHF. The DNA for the CDR3 is TGTGTCAGCAGCCAAGGCGACAGTTATAATTCACCCCTCCACTTT.

The gene calls are TRBV6-6 and TRBJ1-2; a possible D gene is TRBD1 (5 bases). The CDR3 has 14 amino acids. The V gene's germline CDR1 is MNHNY and CDR2 SVGAGI (reference sequence). Trimming pared 2 bases from V and 4 bases from J, leaving 11 bases between. In nucleotides, the CDR3 is TGTGCCAGCAGTTACGCCGGGACGTCCTATGGCTACACCTTC. Its protein product is CASSYAGTSYGYTF.

This sequence joins TRBV9 and TRBJ2-1, with no clear D. This CDR3 comprises 15 residues. CDR1 is SGDLS, CDR2 YYNGEE, per germline. Trimming pared 3 bases from V and 4 bases from J, leaving 14 bases between. The CDR3 loop reads CASSGGGVFYNEQFF. In nucleotides, the CDR3 is TGTGCCAGCAGCGGGGGTGGTGTTTTTTACAATGAGCAGTTCTTC.

The rearrangement uses TRBV14 and TRBJ2-5; 8 bases agree with TRBD1. With 2 bases clipped from V and 2 bases from J, the junction kept 4 bases outside the gene matches. This CDR3 spans 15 amino acids. The germline V gene has CDR1 SGHDN and CDR2 FVKESK. CDR3: CASSQLGQGQETQYF. The CDR3 DNA is TGTGCCAGCAGCCAATTAGGACAGGGTCAAGAGACCCAGTACTTC.

Only a few counts were recorded for this clonotype. The rearrangement links TRBV24-1 to TRBJ2-3; TRBD2 agrees at 14 bases. Germline lookup yields CDR1 KGHDR and CDR2 SFDVKD. The CDR3 covers 17 residues. J was trimmed by 2 bases and V by 6 bases; bases with no gene match: 6. CDR3 DNA: TGTGCCACCAGTTCCGGACTAGCGGGAGGCGTCACAGATACGCAGTATTTT. Protein sequence: CATSSGLAGGVTDTQYF.

V gene TRBV2 combines with J gene TRBJ1-2; D not certain. V lost 7 bases and J 2 bases, leaving 14 bases between the germline ends. The CDR3 is made up of 14 amino acids. Germline V CDR1 and CDR2: SNHLY, FYNNEI. CDR3 sequence (DNA): TGTGCCAGCATCCCGTTAACAGAGAACTATGGCTACACCTTC. As protein: CASIPLTENYGYTF.

There are many counts of this clonotype. The chain joins TRBV6-6 to TRBJ1-2; the match to TRBD1 covers 8 bases. CDR1 and CDR2 (germline): MNHNY, SVGAGI (reference sequence). Trimming cost V 6 bases and J 7 bases; bases outside gene matches: 4. This CDR3 contains 12 residues. The CDR3 spells CASRQGEGGYTF. The CDR3 DNA sequence: TGTGCCAGCAGACAGGGGGAGGGTGGCTACACCTTC.

This clonotype was found many times. The chain joins TRBV5-1 to TRBJ2-3; D unclear. CDR1 and CDR2 (germline): SGHRS, YFSETQ. The CDR3 covers 15 residues. The germline V and J ends were trimmed by 0 bases and 4 bases, with 12 bases remaining between them. CDR3 nucleotide sequence: TGCGCCAGCAGCTTGGGGCTAGTCGCGGCAGATACGCAGTATTTT. It yields the protein CASSLGLVAADTQYF.

The chain has TRBV18 and TRBJ2-3, with 10 bases aligning to TRBD1. Germline CDR1 and CDR2: KGHSH and LQKENI. The V segment lost 3 bases and the J segment 6 bases; nucleotides outside the gene matches: 6. The CDR3 has 15 amino acids. CDR3 coding DNA: TGTGCCAGCTCACCGCAAGGGACAGGGGAGGATACGCAGTATTTT. Its protein is CASSPQGTGEDTQYF.

The genes are TRBV20-1 and TRBJ2-7; 8 nucleotides line up with TRBD2. CDR1 and CDR2 (germline): DFQATT, SNEGSKA (reference sequence). The CDR3 runs 14 residues. Trimming at V came to 3 bases and at J to 7 bases, leaving 11 bases not matched to a gene. Here the CDR3 DNA reads TGCAGTGCTAGTGATGCGGGAGGCCTGAGGGAGCAGTACTTC. Translation: CSASDAGGLREQYF.

The CDR3 reads CSARGAGLGNTEAFF. CDR3 nucleotide sequence: TGCAGCGCGAGGGGGGCAGGTTTAGGGAACACTGAAGCTTTCTTT. The chain couples TRBV29-1 to TRBJ1-1; D may be TRBD1 (6 bases). With 7 bases removed from V and 1 base from J, the gap between germline ends came to 19 bases. This CDR3 has 15 residues. The germline gives CDR1 SQVTM, CDR2 ANQGSEA.

This clonotype was observed a few times. The V gene is TRBV6-1, the J gene TRBJ2-7; 8 bases match TRBD2. Germline trimming cut 8 bases from V and 1 base from J; bases unmatched to any gene: 13. The CDR3 runs to 16 residues. Looked up from germline, CDR1 is MNHNS and CDR2 is SASEGT. In nucleotides, the CDR3 is TGTGCCAGCTGGGCCGGGGGGGGCGACAGTTCCTACGAGCAGTACTTC. Protein product: CASWAGGGDSSYEQYF.

This chain links TRBV12-3 or TRBV12-4 with TRBJ2-7; D possibly corresponds to TRBD2 (7 bases). V gave up 2 bases and J gave up 6 bases, with 14 bases separating them. The CDR3 totals 14 residues. The CDR3 nucleotides are TGTGCCAGCAGTTTACCCTGGGGGGGCGCCGAGCAGTACTTC. Translated, it gives CASSLPWGGAEQYF.

The chain uses TRBV18 and TRBJ2-1, with D possibly TRBD2 on 6 matching bases. The germline CDR1 and CDR2 sequences are KGHSH and LQKENI. V shed 2 bases and J shed 7 bases, with 15 bases lying between them. The length of the CDR3 is 15 residues. The CDR3 region has the DNA TGTGCCAGCTCACCAAGTGTCGGGAGCATGAATGAGCAGTTCTTC. It specifies CASSPSVGSMNEQFF.

The rearrangement uses TRBV27 and TRBJ2-3, with no clear D. V was pared by 5 bases and J by 0 bases, with 12 bases between. From germline, CDR1 is MNHEY and CDR2 SMNVEV (reference sequence). This CDR3 is 15 amino acids long. The CDR3 protein is CASSPMLPSTDTQYF. The CDR3 nucleotides are TGTGCCAGCAGTCCCATGCTCCCTAGCACAGATACGCAGTATTTT.

J is TRBJ1-1 and V is TRBV7-9; no clear D gene. V lost 0 bases, J lost 7 bases, and 3 bases lay in between. Germline lookup yields CDR1 SEHNR and CDR2 FQNEAQ (reference sequence). The CDR3 totals 11 residues. The CDR3 bases are TGTGCCAGCAGCTTAGCGATTGAAGCTTTCTTT. Protein: CASSLAIEAFF.

A remark on this clonotype: One end of the junction varies from germline; a read error may be responsible. The chain carries TRBV7-9 and TRBJ2-5; the D gene is possibly TRBD2 (6 bases). The CDR3 totals 17 residues. CDR1 and CDR2 from the germline V gene are SEHNR and FQNEAQ (reference sequence). The DNA for the CDR3 is TGTACCAGCAGCCCGGGAGATGAGACCGAAGGACGGGAGACCCAGTACTTC. Its protein is CTSSPGDETEGRETQYF.

This chain links TRBV5-1 with TRBJ2-3, with TRBD2 identical over 10 bases. Germline V CDR1 and CDR2: SGHRS, YFSETQ. V lost 6 bases, J lost 2 bases, and 6 bases stayed unmatched. This CDR3 has 15 residues. CDR3 amino acids: CASNLGTSDTDTQYF. The CDR3 bases are TGCGCCAGCAACCTAGGGACTAGCGACACAGATACGCAGTATTTT.

The V call is TRBV7-3, the J call TRBJ2-2, with D unresolved. Germline V gives CDR1 SGHTA, CDR2 FQGTGA. V lost 1 base to trimming and J lost 2 bases, with 11 bases between them. The CDR3 sequence is 16 residues long. The CDR3 sequence: CASSLRAPGNTGELFF. The CDR3 region has the DNA TGTGCCAGCAGCTTAAGGGCCCCAGGAAACACCGGGGAGCTGTTTTTT.

The CDR3 here is CSASSQGVIYGYTF. For the CDR3, the DNA is TGCAGTGCTAGTAGCCAGGGGGTGATCTATGGCTACACCTTC. V and J are TRBV20-1 and TRBJ1-2; 7 bases line up with TRBD1. The CDR3 has 14 amino acids. Germline-derived CDR1 and CDR2 are DFQATT and SNEGSKA (reference sequence). J gave up 4 bases and V 3 bases, and 8 bases lay outside the gene matches.

The V and J genes are TRBV6-2 or TRBV6-3 and TRBJ2-5, with a weak D call TRBD2 (6 bases). V was shortened by 7 bases and J by 10 bases, with 16 bases between the two germline ends. The CDR3 is 12 residues long. CDR1 and CDR2 from the germline V gene are MNHEY and SVGEGT. CDR3 amino acids: CASNSPPGSQYF. In nucleotides, the CDR3 is TGTGCCAGCAATTCCCCTCCCGGGAGCCAGTACTTC.

The chain links TRBV20-1 to TRBJ2-7, with D possibly matching TRBD1 (6 bases). The CDR3 has 15 residues. Deletions cut 3 bases from V and 0 bases from J, with 15 bases between. Germline V gene lookup returns CDR1 DFQATT and CDR2 SNEGSKA (reference sequence). For the CDR3, the DNA is TGCAGTGCTAGTTTAGCCGACAGGAGCTCCTACGAGCAGTACTTC. The encoded protein is CSASLADRSSYEQYF.

This sequence joins TRBV7-3 and TRBJ2-3; D gene uncertain. Germline CDR1 and CDR2: SGHTA and FQGTGA. The germline V and J ends were trimmed by 1 base and 2 bases, with 16 bases remaining between them. This CDR3 is 17 amino acids long. CDR3 region: CASSLNPTQVLTDTQYF. DNA of the CDR3: TGTGCCAGCAGCTTAAACCCGACTCAAGTACTCACAGATACGCAGTATTTT.